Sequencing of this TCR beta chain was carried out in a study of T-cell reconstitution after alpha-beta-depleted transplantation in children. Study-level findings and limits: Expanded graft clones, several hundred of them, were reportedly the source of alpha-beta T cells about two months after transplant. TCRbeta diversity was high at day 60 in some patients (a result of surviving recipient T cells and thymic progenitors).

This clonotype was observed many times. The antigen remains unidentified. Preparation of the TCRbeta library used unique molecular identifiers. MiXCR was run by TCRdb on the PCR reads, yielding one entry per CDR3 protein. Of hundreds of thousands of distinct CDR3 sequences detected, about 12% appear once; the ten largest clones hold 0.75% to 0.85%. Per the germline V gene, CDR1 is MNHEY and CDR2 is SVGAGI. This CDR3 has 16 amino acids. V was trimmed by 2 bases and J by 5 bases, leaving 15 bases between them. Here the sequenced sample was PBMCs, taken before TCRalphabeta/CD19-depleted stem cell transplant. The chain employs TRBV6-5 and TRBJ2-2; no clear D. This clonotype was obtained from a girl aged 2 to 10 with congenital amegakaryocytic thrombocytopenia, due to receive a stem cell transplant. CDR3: CASSYPIGTGTGELFF. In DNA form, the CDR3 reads TGTGCCAGCAGTTACCCAATAGGAACCGGGACCGGGGAGCTGTTTTTT.